The rows below give T cell receptor beta chains drawn from one sample of a study of T cell repertoires in cytomegalovirus infection. TCRdb independently ran MiXCR on the reads; one entry per CDR3 protein. The sample holds about 700,000 distinct CDR3 sequences, around 35% seen once. These receptors have no identified antigens. Sequencing used cultured PBMCs, obtained from culture after CMV antigen stimulation. The receptors shown here come from a human donor in good health (CMV status not recorded). Some clones in this sample may be carry-over from other donors' samples. Both conserved end residues are part of each CDR3. A D gene is named only where the DNA matches it firmly. Expanded clones are given a class, and other clones once, few, many or no size at all.

J | D | size | V | DNA | CDR3
TRBJ2-1 | NA | few | TRBV19 | TGTGCCAGTAGTCAGGGCTATGAGCAGTTCTTC | CASSQGYEQFF
TRBJ2-1 | TRBD2 | NA | TRBV25-1 | TGTGCCAGCAGTGAGCCGGGGGGTAGGTCGTACAATGAGCAGTTCTTC | CASSEPGGRSYNEQFF
TRBJ2-7 | NA | few | TRBV27 | TGTGCCAGCAGTGCGACAGGTCCTTACTACGAGCAGTACTTC | CASSATGPYYEQYF
TRBJ1-1 | NA | NA | TRBV10-3 | TGTGCCATCAGTGAGTCACACCGCAATGGGGGTGAAGCTTTCTTT | CAISESHRNGGEAFF
TRBJ1-3 | NA | NA | TRBV20-1 | TGCAGTGCTAGAGATCCCGATCGGGGGGGCACCATATATTTT | CSARDPDRGGTIYF
TRBJ2-7 | TRBD1 | few | TRBV6-2/TRBV6-3 | TGTGCCAGCAGTCCTGAAGCCTCCGGGACAGGGCCCTACGAGCAGTACTTC | CASSPEASGTGPYEQYF
TRBJ2-3 | NA | few | TRBV27 | TGTGCCAGCAGCGCTGACAGAACTAGCACAGATACGCAGTATTTT | CASSADRTSTDTQYF
TRBJ2-1 | NA | NA | TRBV5-1 | TGCGCCAGCAGCTTGGGGCAGGGTCATGGCAATGAGCAGTTCTTC | CASSLGQGHGNEQFF
TRBJ2-3 | TRBD2 | NA | TRBV7-9 | TGTGCCAGCAGCTTGGTAGCGGGGGGGCCTGCCGATACGCAGTATTTT | CASSLVAGGPADTQYF
TRBJ2-3 | TRBD2 | many | TRBV7-8 | TGTGCCAGCACCGCGACTAGCGGGAGGGCAGATACGCAGTATTTT | CASTATSGRADTQYF
TRBJ2-1 | NA | few | TRBV6-2/TRBV6-3 | TGTGCCAGCAGTTTACAGAACAATGAGCAGTTCTTC | CASSLQNNEQFF
TRBJ2-5 | NA | NA | TRBV7-2 | TGTGCCAGCACCGTAGGGGGGGGGGGGGGGGAGACCCAGTACTTC | CASTVGGGGGETQYF
TRBJ2-4 | NA | NA | TRBV12-3/TRBV12-4 | TGTGCCAGCAGCCTAAACAGGCTAGGGGCGTCTTACTTC | CASSLNRLGASYF
TRBJ1-1 | TRBD1 | NA | TRBV11-2 | TGTGCCAGCAGCTTAATTTCGGGTTTCGCGGGGACAGAGACTGAAGCTTTCTTT | CASSLISGFAGTETEAFF
TRBJ2-7 | TRBD2 | few | TRBV7-8 | TGTGCCAGCAGCTTAGGGACTAGGGGCTACGAGCAGTACTTC | CASSLGTRGYEQYF
TRBJ1-1 | NA | NA | TRBV7-8 | TGTGCCAGCAGCGAGAGGGACCCCCACCTTCGGTTGGAAGCTTTCTTT | CASSERDPHLRLEAFF
TRBJ2-1 | TRBD2 | few | TRBV7-9 | TGTGCCAGCAGCTTGGCGGGAGGGCCGAGGGAGCAGTTCTTC | CASSLAGGPREQFF
TRBJ1-3 | NA | few | TRBV20-1 | TGCAGTGCTAGGGGCAGGGTAACCGGAAACACCATATATTTT | CSARGRVTGNTIYF
TRBJ2-3 | TRBD2 | few | TRBV20-1 | TGCAGTGCTAGATTTAGCGGGCCGTACACAGATACGCAGTATTTT | CSARFSGPYTDTQYF
TRBJ2-1 | TRBD2 | NA | TRBV7-6 | TGTGCCAGCAGCCGAGCGACTAGCGGTATGAATGAGCAGTTCTTC | CASSRATSGMNEQFF
TRBJ2-6 | NA | NA | TRBV12-3/TRBV12-4 | TGTGCCAGCAGCAGATCGGCTGGCTCTTCGGCTGGGGCCAACGTCCTGACTTTC | CASSRSAGSSAGANVLTF
TRBJ2-2 | TRBD2 | many | TRBV7-2 | TGTGCCAGCAGCGCCCAGCGGGGGCGGCTCGGTTGGGGGGAGCTGTTTTTT | CASSAQRGRLGWGELFF
TRBJ1-1 | NA | once | TRBV24-1 | TGTGCCACCAGTGATTTGGGCAAGAACACTGAAGCTTTCTTT | CATSDLGKNTEAFF
TRBJ2-3 | NA | NA | TRBV7-2 | TGTGCCAGCAGCTTTCGTCAAGAAGCAGATACGCAGTATTTT | CASSFRQEADTQYF
TRBJ2-1 | TRBD2 | NA | TRBV19 | TGTGCCAGTATGGCCCAGGGAGGGTACAATGAGCAGTTCTTC | CASMAQGGYNEQFF
TRBJ1-1 | NA | NA | TRBV3-1 | TGTGCCAGCAGCCAAGATAACATGAACACTGAAGCTTTCTTT | CASSQDNMNTEAFF
TRBJ2-7 | NA | few | TRBV6-1 | TGTAACACTCGGGGGCACTCCTACGAGCAGTACTTC | CNTRGHSYEQYF
TRBJ1-3 | TRBD1 | NA | TRBV7-6 | TGTGCCGGCAGCTTAGGCCGCGGGACAGGGGACGGAAACACCATATATTTT | CAGSLGRGTGDGNTIYF
TRBJ1-1 | NA | NA | TRBV10-3 | TGTGCCATCAGTGAGTCTTTGAACACTGAAGCTTTCTTT | CAISESLNTEAFF
TRBJ2-7 | NA | NA | TRBV19 | TGTGCCAGTAGCGCCTCCCTAGGGAGGTACGAGCAGTACTTC | CASSASLGRYEQYF
TRBJ2-5 | TRBD2 | few | TRBV6-2/TRBV6-3 | TGTGCCAGCAGGACTAGCGGGGGAGAGACCCAGTACTTC | CASRTSGGETQYF
TRBJ2-5 | NA | few | TRBV28 | TGTGCCAGCAGTTCAATGGCGGGGCCGGAGACCCAGTACTTC | CASSSMAGPETQYF
TRBJ2-5 | NA | few | TRBV5-5 | TGTGCCAGCAGCTTGGCCCTAGGTGTGGGTACCCAGTACTTC | CASSLALGVGTQYF
TRBJ2-3 | TRBD2 | NA | TRBV29-1 | TGCAGCGTTGTGTGGGCGGGGGGGCCCCCAGATACGCAGTATTTT | CSVVWAGGPPDTQYF
TRBJ2-1 | TRBD2 | many | TRBV12-3/TRBV12-4 | TGTGCCAGCACCCTGGGGGGGTCCTCCTACAATGAGCAGTTCTTC | CASTLGGSSYNEQFF
TRBJ1-4 | NA | few | TRBV7-2 | TGTGCCAGCAGCCTGGGGGGCACCGAAAATGAAAAACTGTTTTTT | CASSLGGTENEKLFF
TRBJ1-2 | NA | many | TRBV7-2 | TGTGCCAGCAGAGAGGGCTCGAATAACTATGGCTACACCTTC | CASREGSNNYGYTF
TRBJ2-3 | TRBD2 | few | TRBV7-9 | TGTGCCAGCAGCGGAAAGTTGGCGGGGGGGCTTGCAGATACGCAGTATTTT | CASSGKLAGGLADTQYF
TRBJ2-1 | TRBD1 | few | TRBV2 | TGTGCCAGCAGAGTCAGGGGGCGCTCCTACAATGAGCAGTTCTTC | CASRVRGRSYNEQFF
TRBJ2-7 | NA | NA | TRBV12-5 | TGTGCTAGTGGTAACAGGTCGAGCTCCTACGAGCAGTACTTC | CASGNRSSSYEQYF
TRBJ2-5 | NA | many | TRBV7-2 | TGTGCCAGCAGCTTAGTCGGGACGCAAGAGACCCAGTACTTC | CASSLVGTQETQYF